This passage covers 10 T cell receptor beta chains from one sample sequenced in a study of T cell repertoires in cytomegalovirus infection (dated by TCRdb to the late 2010s). These receptors lack a known antigen. Sequencing was performed on an Illumina HiSeq 1500. Through fastp at Q25 and MiXCR, TCRdb rebuilt clones from the public reads, retaining in-frame beta chains. Under each unique CDR3 protein, matching rows form one entry showing the most common genes and DNA. In all, the sample holds roughly 500,000 distinct CDR3 sequences, and approximately 40% of those were seen once. The ten top clones hold about 45% of the sample. According to the study, the label for this sample's treatment or condition signals: in vitro stimulation with specific CMV peptide epitopes to enrich CMV-specific T cells. The sequencing here drew on cultured PBMCs, taken from culture after CMV antigen stimulation. Receptor source: a human donor in good health (CMV status not recorded). Some clones in this sample may be carry-over from other donors' samples.

The chain carries TRBV6-1 and TRBJ1-4, with D unclear. Germline V gene sequence: CDR1 MNHNS, CDR2 SASEGT. This CDR3 contains 14 residues. V was pared by 4 bases and J by 7 bases, with 13 bases between. CDR3 region: CASSVRPRSEKLFF. DNA of the CDR3: TGTGCCAGCAGTGTTAGGCCCCGTAGTGAAAAACTGTTTTTT.

The sample holds a few counts of this clonotype. CDR3 region: CASSLTGGIQETQYF. In DNA form, the CDR3 reads TGTGCCAGCAGTTTAACCGGAGGGATACAAGAGACCCAGTACTTC. V usage is TRBV12-3 or TRBV12-4 and J usage is TRBJ2-5, with a tentative D call TRBD2 (6 bases). Trimming removed 2 bases at V and 2 bases at J, with 12 bases between. This CDR3 is 15 amino acids long.

CDR3 in amino acids: CASSRRSNRGPPNQPQHF. CDR3 coding DNA: TGTGCCAGCAGCCGGCGTTCAAACAGGGGGCCGCCCAATCAGCCCCAGCATTTT. V usage is TRBV7-2 and J usage is TRBJ1-5; TRBD1 agrees at 9 bases. The CDR3 is made up of 18 amino acids. Germline lookup yields CDR1 SGHTA and CDR2 FQGNSA. The V gene end was trimmed by 5 bases and the J gene end by 3 bases; junction bases not matched to a gene: 14.

This clonotype was seen a handful of times. The rearrangement links TRBV19 to TRBJ1-1; D is possibly TRBD1 (6 bases). Germline CDR1 reads LNHDA; CDR2 reads SQIVND (reference sequence). Trimming pared 2 bases from V and 2 bases from J, leaving 15 bases between. The CDR3 is 16 residues long. The CDR3 region has the DNA TGTGCCAGTAGTATATTGGGGGCGGGACAAAACACTGAAGCTTTCTTT. Residues: CASSILGAGQNTEAFF.

The chain couples TRBV7-4 to TRBJ2-3; no clear D gene. CDR1 is SGHVT, CDR2 SQSDAQ, per germline. V dropped 1 base and J dropped 0 bases, with 8 bases sitting between them. The CDR3 contains 15 residues. The CDR3 nucleotides read TGTGCCAGCAGCTTAGGAAAGACTAGCACAGATACGCAGTATTTT. Translation: CASSLGKTSTDTQYF.

CDR3: CASSYWATVNYGYTF. The DNA of the CDR3 is TGTGCCAGCAGCTACTGGGCTACAGTTAACTATGGCTACACCTTC. The chain couples TRBV5-6 to TRBJ1-2; D remains unclear. Trimming pared 3 bases from V and 1 base from J, leaving 13 bases between. Germline V gene data show CDR1 as SGHDT and CDR2 as YYEEEE. This CDR3 is 15 amino acids long.

The chain combines TRBV6-1 with TRBJ2-7, with D possibly matching TRBD2 (5 bases). Trimming removed 0 bases from V and 10 bases from J, with 19 bases in between. Looked up from germline, CDR1 is MNHNS and CDR2 is SASEGT. The CDR3 has 15 amino acids. CDR3 nucleotides: TGTGCCAGCAGTGAAGCACGGGCGGGCTTCTCGGAACAGTACTTC. This gives the protein CASSEARAGFSEQYF.

V usage is TRBV12-3 or TRBV12-4 and J usage is TRBJ2-3; 10 nucleotides agree with TRBD2. V gave up 5 bases and J gave up 6 bases; unmatched junction bases: 8. The CDR3 totals 15 residues. CDR3 protein: CASSIWLAGADTQYF. The CDR3 nucleotides are TGTGCCAGCAGTATTTGGCTAGCGGGGGCCGATACGCAGTATTTT.

The rearrangement uses TRBV29-1 and TRBJ2-7; 9 positions match TRBD2. Trimming at V came to 3 bases and at J to 2 bases, leaving 5 bases not matched to a gene. From germline, CDR1 is SQVTM and CDR2 ANQGSEA. The CDR3 is 14 amino acids. The CDR3: CSVEQRGVPYEQYF. The CDR3 DNA reads as TGCAGCGTTGAGCAGCGGGGGGTACCCTACGAGCAGTACTTC.

This clonotype appeared a single time. The rearrangement joins TRBV4-2 to TRBJ2-3; 8 positions match TRBD2. The CDR3 is made up of 15 amino acids. CDR1 and CDR2 (germline): LGHNA, YNFKEQ. V gave up 6 bases and J gave up 6 bases; unmatched junction bases: 11. The CDR3 loop reads CASRFKDGGADTQYF. For the CDR3, the DNA is TGTGCCAGCAGGTTTAAGGACGGGGGGGCTGATACGCAGTATTTT.